This TCR beta chain came from a study of cytomegalovirus exposure and HLA in healthy donors (dated by TCRdb to the late 2010s). Regarding the complete study: An earlier analysis of several hundred of the donors reported more than 250 Gb of sequence data and some 120 million unique TCR beta sequences from roughly 180 million T cells. The study was designed to test whether signatures of past pathogen exposure could be identified by cataloging public T cell receptors. HLA typing included class I and class II loci at four-digit resolution. The T cell repertoires of under 700 subjects were profiled by immunosequencing and related to cytomegalovirus serostatus. The number of typed donors differed by locus: about 620-640 for A, B, C, DRB1 and DQB1; some 500 for DQA1; approximately 600 for DPA1; and roughly 490 for DPB1. An earlier analysis of 450 to 750 of the donors used high-throughput TCR beta sequencing to judge whether each TCR beta V gene segment behaved as functional or pseudogenic. The genetic ancestry cluster associated with self-reported Caucasian donors included about 81% of the 300 to 450 genotyped donors. Genome-wide SNP genotypes for about 55% of the roughly 670 donors were used in a later genetic analysis, which treated that subset as a discovery cohort. A later analysis re-examined previously published TCR beta repertoires from about 670 donors and added high-resolution HLA genotyping to investigate patterns of TCR occurrence. About 280 gigabases of sequencing data and roughly 81 million unique TCR sequences made up an early release that covered about 640 HLA-typed donors. Every repertoire in the discovery cohort had been generated on one and the same sequencing platform. Several DR-DQ haplotypes were treated as single units for association and clustering because of strong linkage in the cohort. Donor age, sex, ethnicity and CMV serostatus were collected together with the repertoire data. Among 300 to 450 genotyped donors of the cohort, an average of approximately 250,000 unique TCR beta nucleotide sequences were sequenced per donor, roughly 20% of them non-productive. High-throughput TCR immunosequencing, statistical association of individual TCRs with disease status, and machine learning were combined to predict cytomegalovirus infection status. In the later analysis, no new phenotypic data were used to find candidate immune exposures; instead, reliance was placed on TCR beta sequences and their occurrence across donors. Along with the roughly 670-subject first cohort, a separate validation cohort of 120 different subjects was used. The research as a whole found: A later analysis found that HLA-associated TCR beta chains were more clonally expanded and had lower generation probabilities than equally common non-associated chains. Most TCR sequences were observed very rarely across donors, whereas some public TCRs were present in many individuals. A further reported finding was that TCR beta sequences accurately predicted the HLA-A and HLA-B alleles for most subjects in the first cohort. In the study, approximately 150 TCR beta chains were listed as associated with cytomegalovirus. Because counts were too low, roughly 16 rarely observed V segments, including chromosome 9 orphons, were left out of the earlier analysis of approximately 580 of the donors. According to a later analysis, parvovirus B19, influenza, CMV and Epstein-Barr virus appeared linked to several top co-occurrence clusters. Specific HLA alleles were associated with about 17,000 TCR beta sequences at a false discovery rate of 0.05 in a later analysis. Compared with the approximately 700-donor mean, donors in an Asian-associated ancestry cluster had fewer N-insertions in productive TCRs, according to a later genetic analysis. The sequencing pipeline was judged likely to have produced a cluster of highly shared sequence variants as a technical artifact. A later analysis found that TCR association rates varied across HLA loci, with DRB1 alleles showing the most associated TCRs and HLA-C alleles the fewest. The authors suggested that the approach could potentially be extended to other disease states and immunological phenotypes. Cytomegalovirus status was reported to be diagnosed by the classifier with high specificity and sensitivity in both the original and validation cohorts. Three of the identified cytomegalovirus-associated TCR beta chains were confirmed in vitro to be specific for cytomegalovirus antigens. Linkage disequilibrium might explain the correlated functional status among segregating V segments, but an unknown experimental factor could not be ruled out. Broadly in line with IMGT annotations, most TCR beta V segments showed up in productive rearrangements about 87% or about 30% of the time in an earlier analysis of some 590 of the donors. According to a later analysis, most CMV-associated TCR beta chains appeared to be HLA-restricted, and the HLA associations seemed to be driven largely by CMV exposure. When HLA alleles, especially DR and DQ, strongly co-occurred, attributing TCR associations to individual alleles was difficult. The only immune exposure information available for the cohort was CMV serostatus. Because HLA typing was missing for some donors at each locus, association tests included only the typed subset. The 87-base-pair reads could not distinguish some IMGT-functional V segments, including TRBV6-2 and TRBV6-3, so those segments were excluded. An association between a missense DCLRE1C variant and V-gene and J-gene trimming of TCR beta chains was found in a later genetic analysis and replicated in an independent cohort. Only TCR beta chains were sequenced in this cohort, and the absence of alpha or paired-chain data limited detectable features. Roughly uniform sequencing depth across donors was assumed in presence/absence analyses, although this assumption may not hold.

The cohort consisted of approximately 670 healthy bone marrow donors. At the time of sampling, every cohort member was nominally healthy, though immune exposures that went unrecorded were likely present. The donor was CMV seropositive and belonged to the group of over 250 seropositive cohort members. Each donor provided a peripheral blood sample, and peripheral blood mononuclear cells were used for TCR beta sequencing. Genomic DNA extraction from the blood cell samples was performed with the Qiagen DNeasy Blood Extraction Kit. The receptor library was made with the immunoSEQ multiplex PCR assay. The multiplex PCR relied on a mix of 60 forward primers for TCR Vbeta segments and 13 reverse primers for TCR Jbeta segments. The CDR3 region of rearranged TCR beta genes was amplified from genomic DNA by a multiplex PCR assay. On the Illumina HiSeq System, the amplified TCR beta libraries were sequenced as 87-base-pair reads. In the source study's methods: A later analysis counted about 76 million unique TCR beta chains across the 666 repertoires, and around 12 million of these chains were shared by at least two donors. Raw reads were error-corrected and collapsed into unique sequences with a nearest-neighbor algorithm that merged closely related sequences to remove PCR and sequencing errors. To assign V, D and J gene segments, CDR3 sequences were aligned to IMGT reference sequences. For a sequence to be retained, a match of at least six nucleotides was required to both a V gene segment and a J gene segment. Rearrangements were classified as productive when the CDR3 lacked stop codons and remained in frame with V and J, and all other rearrangements were classified as non-productive. CDR3 was defined by IMGT convention, running from the second conserved V-encoded cysteine to the conserved J-encoded phenylalanine. The earlier analysis of 587 of the donors excluded any sequence lacking an unambiguous match to a single V gene segment. An earlier analysis of roughly 590 of the donors called V segments functional above 56.7% productive rearrangements and segregating when the between-donor standard deviation exceeded 5%. A statistical classification framework was developed to diagnose cytomegalovirus status using the catalog of TCR beta chain sequences. In a later analysis, V and J genes were assigned by comparing TCR nucleotide sequences against IMGT/GENE-DB human TR gene sequences. The TCRdist pipeline was used in a later analysis to assign CDR3 sequences and most-parsimonious VDJ recombination scenarios. In a later analysis, each TCR beta chain was defined by its CDR3 amino acid sequence together with its V-gene family, and reads without a unique V-gene family were excluded. As a way to deal with suspected cross-contamination and a sequencing artifact, a later analysis dropped under 600 nucleotide sequences that were highly shared and had low generation probability. A later analysis calculated a clonal expansion index for each public chain from normalized within-repertoire ranks of inferred template counts. In a later analysis, generation probabilities were computed using a VDJ recombination model fitted to out-of-frame rearrangements, and the results were checked against IGoR. In a later analysis, hypergeometric tests were used to score TCR-TCR, TCR-HLA and TCR-CMV co-occurrence, with a repertoire-size bias correction applied to TCR pairs. A later analysis estimated false discovery rates by permuting HLA or CMV assignments 20 times. In a later analysis, co-occurring TCRs were grouped with DBSCAN, and TCRdist sequence similarity was added when clustering was performed within HLA-allele-positive subsets. Repertoires with fewer than 30,000 or more than 120,000 public chains, plus five repertoires with anomalous nucleotide sharing, were excluded from co-occurrence clustering. Held by TCRdb, this immuneACCESS table contains in-frame sequences only and omits some clones. Under half of the omission traces to an unresolved V gene where checked; the cause of the rest is unknown. V, J and clone size derive from that table, while D and trimming were established from the DNA sequence. In this sample the table shows under 250,000 clones, 82% of which occur a single time. Roughly 6% of the sample is held by the ten biggest clonotypes.

According to the germline V gene, CDR1 reads SGHTA and CDR2 reads FQGNSA. Trimming leaves V shorter by 1 base and J shorter by 4 bases, with the junction holding 3 bases beyond the gene matches. The CDR3 covers 15 residues, taking in both the cysteine and the phenylalanine. Only the CDR3 DNA stays, 45 bases, in frame from base 1. On this clone: It has no known antigen specificity. Base quality data are lacking; no much larger clone is found one base away.

The TCR was taken from a man between 35 and 55 years old in good health and CMV-seropositive. Recombination linked TRBV7-2 to TRBJ2-1, and 8 junctional nucleotides match TRBD2. The sample was PBMCs. The sequence in DNA is TGTGCCAGCAGCTTAGATAGCGGGATTTACAATGAGCAGTTCTTC. Protein translation: CASSLDSGIYNEQFF.